Listed below are T cell receptor beta chains from one sample, sequenced in a study of radiation and T cells in renal cell carcinoma. Measured with immunoSEQ multiplex PCR; TCRdb has only the in-frame clones, and not every one. Here the sample spans about 150,000 clones, around 89% being singletons. Sequences were derived from blood, sampled from a patient whose treatment included radiotherapy and nephrectomy. The receptors here all came from an older woman with renal cell carcinoma. The CDR3 runs from the conserved cysteine through the conserved F or W. A D gene is named only where the DNA matches it firmly. Expanded clones are given a class, and other clones once, few, many or no size at all.

d_call clone_size j_call v_call cdr3_nt cdr3_aa
- once TRBJ2-3 TRBV4-2 TGTGCCAGCAGCCAAGATCTCCCAGCGCAGGCGGCACACACAGATACGCAGTATTTT CASSQDLPAQAAHTDTQYF
- - TRBJ2-7 TRBV7-8 TGTGCCAGCAGCTTAAGTACAAGTCCGCAGTACTTC CASSLSTSPQYF
- - TRBJ2-1 TRBV5-1 TGCGCCAGCAGCTACGACCGCTCCTACAATGAGCAGTTCTTC CASSYDRSYNEQFF
- - TRBJ1-5 TRBV28 TGTGCCAGCAGTTTTCCGGGGCACAATCAGCCCCAGCATTTT CASSFPGHNQPQHF
- - TRBJ2-1 TRBV6-6 TGTGCCAGCAGTTACACTATGGGGAGTGGAGACAATGAGCAGTTCTTC CASSYTMGSGDNEQFF
- - TRBJ1-3 TRBV28 TGTGCCAGCAGTTTGCCGACCGGTCCCTCCTCTGGAAACACCATATATTTT CASSLPTGPSSGNTIYF
- - TRBJ1-5 TRBV6-1 TGTGCCAGCACGCCGGGCGCGCGTGGCAATCAGCCCCAGCATTTT CASTPGARGNQPQHF
TRBD1 - TRBJ1-2 TRBV11-3 TGTGCCAGCAGCTTTTGGACAGGCGCATTTAACTATGGCTACACCTTC CASSFWTGAFNYGYTF
- - TRBJ1-1 TRBV29-1 TGCAGCGTTGGGGCTGGCGCCTGGGAAACTGAAGCTTTCTTT CSVGAGAWETEAFF
- - TRBJ1-2 TRBV30 TGTGCCTCTAAATTCGGGGGCACTGGAGGCTACACCTTC CASKFGGTGGYTF
- - TRBJ1-2 TRBV28 TGTGCCAGCAGCCCGGGACGTTCGGGCTATGGCTACACCTTC CASSPGRSGYGYTF
- - TRBJ1-6 TRBV11-2 TGTGCCAGCAGCTCGCGGGGGGGGAATTCACCCCTCCACTTT CASSSRGGNSPLHF
TRBD1 - TRBJ1-1 TRBV7-7 TGTGCTAGCAGCAAAACAGGGGGCACTGAAGCTTTCTTT CASSKTGGTEAFF
TRBD1 - TRBJ2-1 TRBV5-1 TGCGCCAGCAGGATCGGGACAGTGGGTTCCAATGAGCAGTTCTTC CASRIGTVGSNEQFF
TRBD2 - TRBJ2-3 TRBV7-2 TGTGCCAGCAGCTTATGGCGGACTAGCGGTACTAGCACAGATACGCAGTATTTT CASSLWRTSGTSTDTQYF
- - TRBJ2-1 TRBV12-5 TGTGTTAGTGGTACAGACCTGCTCGATGGGCAGTTCTTC CVSGTDLLDGQFF
- - TRBJ2-2 TRBV19 TGTGCCAGTAGTGTGGATTGGAACACCGGGGAGCTGTTTTTT CASSVDWNTGELFF
- - TRBJ2-1 TRBV19 TGTGCCAGTAGTATGGTGGGAGAGCAGTTCTTC CASSMVGEQFF
TRBD2 - TRBJ2-2 TRBV19 TGTGCCAGCTGTAGCGGGGCGGGCACCGGGGAGCTGTTTTTT CASCSGAGTGELFF
- - TRBJ1-3 TRBV30 TGTGCCTGGAGTGTATATGACTCTGGAAACACCATATATTTT CAWSVYDSGNTIYF
TRBD2 - TRBJ2-7 TRBV7-2 TGTGCCAGCAGCCAGTCTCCGGGACTAGCGGGTTACGAGCAGTACTTC CASSQSPGLAGYEQYF
- - TRBJ1-1 TRBV7-2 TGTGCCAGCAGCACCCACCAGAGCACTGAAGCTTTCTTT CASSTHQSTEAFF
- - TRBJ1-2 TRBV9 TGTGCCAGCAGCTCGGGGGGAATCTATGGCTACACCTTC CASSSGGIYGYTF
- - TRBJ2-5 TRBV7-6 TGTGCCAGCAGCCCCTCACGGGAGACCCAGTACTTC CASSPSRETQYF
TRBD1 - TRBJ2-1 TRBV28 TGTGCCAGCAGTCCCTCGGGACAGGGGAGATACAATGAGCAGTTCTTC CASSPSGQGRYNEQFF
- - TRBJ1-1 TRBV28 TGTGCCAGCAGTTTCAGTGGGAACATGAACACTGAAGCTTTCTTT CASSFSGNMNTEAFF
- - TRBJ2-3 TRBV9 TGTGCCAGCAGCGTAGAGCAACCTGATACGCAGTATTTT CASSVEQPDTQYF
- - TRBJ1-2 TRBV11-3 TGTGCCAGCAGCTTAGATCAATGGGGGCGCTTCGACGGCTACACCTTC CASSLDQWGRFDGYTF
- - TRBJ2-3 TRBV9 TGTGCCAGCAGCTTTGACAGCTTTACTAGCACAGATACGCAGTATTTT CASSFDSFTSTDTQYF
- - TRBJ2-6 TRBV6-5 TGTGCCAGCAGTTCCCACGCAGTCTCTGGGGCCAACGTCCTGACTTTC CASSSHAVSGANVLTF
TRBD2 - TRBJ2-7 TRBV7-2 TGTGCCAGCAGTTTTGGGACTAGCCGCAGCTCCTACGAGCAGTACTTC CASSFGTSRSSYEQYF
TRBD1 - TRBJ1-4 TRBV5-4 TGTGCCAGCAGCTCGGGACAGCTCGCAACTAATGAAAAACTGTTTTTT CASSSGQLATNEKLFF
- - TRBJ2-7 TRBV6-1 TGTGCCAGCACCACGTCGGGGAGGAACGAGCAGTACTTC CASTTSGRNEQYF
- - TRBJ1-5 TRBV6-5 TGTGCCAGCAGTTACGGGGCAGGCAATCAGCCCCAGCATTTT CASSYGAGNQPQHF
- - TRBJ2-7 TRBV27 TGTGCCAGCAGTTTATACGGACAAGGGTCGCCACAGTCCTACGAGCAGTACTTC CASSLYGQGSPQSYEQYF
- - TRBJ1-2 TRBV15 TGTGCCACGTCAGGGCACTATGGCTACACCTTC CATSGHYGYTF
TRBD1 - TRBJ2-2 TRBV5-4 TGTGCCAGCAGCGCCCGAGACAGGGAAACCGGGGAGCTGTTTTTT CASSARDRETGELFF
- - TRBJ1-6 TRBV11-2 TGTGCCAGCAGCTTAAACCGAGACACCTCCCGCTCACCCCTCCACTTT CASSLNRDTSRSPLHF
TRBD1 - TRBJ1-2 TRBV7-2 TGTGCCAGCAGCCCAGGGACAGGGACTAACTATGGCTACACCTTC CASSPGTGTNYGYTF
- - TRBJ2-1 TRBV7-3 TGTGCCAGCAGCCCCTCACCTAGCTCCTACAATGAGCAGTTCTTC CASSPSPSSYNEQFF
TRBD1 - TRBJ2-7 TRBV5-4 TGTGCCAGCAGCCCGGACAGGGTCTCCTACGAGCAGTACTTC CASSPDRVSYEQYF
- - TRBJ2-6 TRBV12-1 TGTGCCAGCAGCTTTGAACTCCGGGGGGCCAACGTCCTGACTTTC CASSFELRGANVLTF
TRBD1 - TRBJ2-7 TRBV5-7 TGTGCCAGCAGCTATCAAAGCGGGACAGGGTCCTCCTACGAGCAGTACTTC CASSYQSGTGSSYEQYF
TRBD1 - TRBJ2-7 TRBV2 TGTGCCAGCAGCGACAGGGGCTTCTCCTACGAGCAGTACTTC CASSDRGFSYEQYF
- - TRBJ2-1 TRBV25-1 TGTGCCAGCAGGGGCTCTTACAATGAGCAGTTCTTC CASRGSYNEQFF
- - TRBJ2-2 TRBV4-3 TGCGCCAGCAGAAGGGGATCGAACACCGGGGAGCTGTTTTTT CASRRGSNTGELFF